Below, 10 T cell receptor beta chains from the same sample are listed, as sequenced in a study of shared clonotypes between healthy human individuals (dated by TCRdb to the early 2020s). Library construction relied on the immunoSEQ multiplex PCR assay. What TCRdb holds here is the immuneACCESS table cut down to in-frame rearrangements. Part of the clones is not present; checked against another copy, under half of the missing clones reflect an unresolved V gene, and the others are unexplained. For this sample there are some 2.3 million clones; 90% to 95% appear just once. Roughly 0.36% of the sample lies in the top ten. Sequenced input: naive CD4+ T cells from PBMCs. The label giving this sample's cell subset or site can be read as: CD45RA+ positively selected. The receptors derive from a man younger than 35 in good health. Some clones in this sample may be carry-over from other donors' samples.

The rearrangement uses TRBV5-6 and TRBJ2-7; D possibly corresponds to TRBD2 (5 bases). The CDR3 runs to 15 residues. Deletions cut 3 bases from V and 7 bases from J, with 20 bases between. Germline CDR1 and CDR2: SGHDT and YYEEEE. The CDR3 nucleotides are TGTGCCAGCAGCTCCGGGGATTTGGGGTTAAGGGAGCAGTACTTC. It is translated as CASSSGDLGLREQYF.

The J gene is TRBJ2-4, the V gene TRBV4-1; D is ambiguous. Trimming pared 1 base from V and 1 base from J, leaving 11 bases between. The CDR3 covers 16 residues. Germline V gene lookup returns CDR1 MGHRA and CDR2 YSYEKL. The CDR3 nucleotides are TGCGCCAGCAGCCAAGGGATGGTAATGGCCAAAAACATTCAGTACTTC. Its translation: CASSQGMVMAKNIQYF.

The chain couples TRBV27 to TRBJ2-5, with TRBD1 matching over 9 bases. The CDR3 is 15 residues long. The germline V gene has CDR1 MNHEY and CDR2 SMNVEV (reference sequence). V was pared by 5 bases and J by 4 bases, with 8 bases of the junction left unmatched. Here the CDR3 reads CASSPGTGWRETQYF. The CDR3 nucleotides are TGTGCCAGCAGTCCAGGGACAGGGTGGAGAGAGACCCAGTACTTC.

Note on this clone: This same CDR3 is encoded by further DNA sequences in the sample. This CDR3 reads CASSYGTGGSPLHF. The CDR3 DNA follows: TGTGCCAGCAGTTACGGGACAGGGGGTTCACCCCTCCACTTT. The rearrangement joins TRBV6-5 to TRBJ1-6, with 11 bases lining up with TRBD1. Germline V gene sequence: CDR1 MNHEY, CDR2 SVGAGI. There are 14 residues in the CDR3. Trimming took 2 bases from V and 9 from J; bases not matched to a gene: 0.

J is TRBJ2-1 and V is TRBV6-5, with 11 bases aligning to TRBD2. The CDR3 consists of 15 residues. Looked up from germline, CDR1 is MNHEY and CDR2 is SVGAGI. The ends lost 0 bases at V and 9 bases at J; junction bases unmatched: 4. CDR3 DNA sequence: TGTGCCAGCAGTTACTCAACTAGCGGGAGTCTTGAGCAGTTCTTC. It codes for CASSYSTSGSLEQFF.

The chain joins TRBV6-6 to TRBJ2-7, with a weak D call TRBD2 (5 bases). CDR3 size: 13 residues. Germline CDR1 MNHNY, CDR2 SVGAGI (reference sequence). The V end lost 5 bases, the J end lost 5 bases, and 13 bases lay between the germline ends. The DNA for the CDR3 is TGTGCCAGCAGTCCCCAGCGGTGGGACGAGCAGTACTTC. Its protein product is CASSPQRWDEQYF.

The genes are TRBV6-5 and TRBJ2-3; D remains unclear. CDR1 and CDR2 (germline): MNHEY, SVGAGI. The CDR3 is 14 amino acids. The V gene lost 6 bases and the J gene lost 0 bases, with 10 bases spanning the gap. The CDR3 spells CASSPFRSTDTQYF. In nucleotides, the CDR3 is TGTGCCAGCAGCCCATTTAGGAGCACAGATACGCAGTATTTT.

The sample holds one count of this clone. The chain's CDR3 is CASSTIRGSYNEQFF. The CDR3 DNA reads as TGTGCCAGCAGTACCATCAGGGGCTCCTACAATGAGCAGTTCTTC. The rearrangement uses TRBV2 and TRBJ2-1, with a possible D match to TRBD1 (6 bases). This CDR3 comprises 15 residues. Per germline, CDR1 SNHLY and CDR2 FYNNEI. V dropped 5 bases and J dropped 0 bases, with 11 bases sitting between them.

V is TRBV5-6 and J is TRBJ2-7; D is undetermined. Per the germline V gene, CDR1 is SGHDT and CDR2 is YYEEEE. Trimming took off 6 bases at V and 1 base at J, with 14 bases between the two ends. The CDR3 length is 14 residues. CDR3 nucleotide sequence: TGTGCCAGCACCTCCTCGGACGGTTCCTACGAGCAGTACTTC. This gives the protein CASTSSDGSYEQYF.

The chain joins TRBV18 to TRBJ1-3; no reliable D call. V was pared by 0 bases and J by 8 bases, with 14 bases between. CDR3 length equals 15 residues. CDR1 and CDR2 (germline): KGHSH, LQKENI. The CDR3 here is CASSPPRSAGDTIYF. CDR3 nucleotides: TGTGCCAGCTCACCACCCCGAAGCGCCGGGGACACCATATATTTT.